The 8 T cell receptor beta chains listed next were all sequenced from one sample in a study of cytomegalovirus exposure and HLA in healthy donors. A multiplex PCR was run with 60 Vbeta primers and 13 Jbeta primers. TCRdb's copy holds only in-frame clones and misses some; the assay was immunoSEQ multiplex PCR. This table has some 170,000 clones, 70% to 80% appearing once. Sequencing used PBMCs. All receptors come from a male donor in good health and CMV-seronegative.

This clone was found a few times. The V call is TRBV7-9, the J call TRBJ1-2; TRBD1 matches 7 bases. CDR1 and CDR2 (germline): SEHNR, FQNEAQ (reference sequence). V gave up 1 base and J gave up 2 bases; unmatched junction bases: 4. CDR3 length: 15 amino acids. CDR3 residues: CASSLDRGDNYGYTF. The CDR3 DNA follows: TGTGCCAGCAGCTTAGACAGGGGCGACAACTATGGCTACACCTTC.

V usage is TRBV27 and J usage is TRBJ1-5; the D is unclear. The CDR3 is 13 amino acids. The germline V gene encodes CDR1 MNHEY and CDR2 SMNVEV (reference sequence). The V end was cut by 4 bases, the J end by 7 bases, with 11 bases between. In nucleotides, the CDR3 is TGTGCCAGCAGTTGGGCGGCGGGACAGCCCCAGCATTTT. Its translation is CASSWAAGQPQHF.

This clone was counted many times. V gene TRBV2 combines with J gene TRBJ1-4; 7 positions agree with TRBD1. Germline trimming cut 8 bases from V and 7 bases from J; bases unmatched to any gene: 7. The CDR3 has 13 residues. The germline V gene encodes CDR1 SNHLY and CDR2 FYNNEI. The CDR3 protein is CASQQGRGEKLFF. The CDR3 DNA reads as TGTGCCAGCCAACAGGGGAGAGGTGAAAAACTGTTTTTT. Drawing the rest from reference TRBV2 and TRBJ1-4, the complete variable domain is EPEVTQTPSHQVTQMGQEVILRCVPISNHLYFYWYRQILGQKVEFLVSFYNNEISEKSEIFDDQFSVERPDGSNFTLKIRSTKLEDSAMYFCASQQGRGEKLFFGSGTQLSVL.

The chain couples TRBV2 to TRBJ1-2; maybe TRBD1 (5 bases). Trimming pared 6 bases from V and 4 bases from J, leaving 12 bases between. The CDR3 length is 13 residues. Germline CDR1 and CDR2: SNHLY and FYNNEI. The CDR3 reads CASRGGESYGYTF. As DNA, the CDR3 is TGTGCCAGCAGGGGGGGAGAATCCTATGGCTACACCTTC.

This chain connects TRBV29-1 to TRBJ1-4; D is ambiguous. Between the trimmed V and J ends, which lost 4 bases and 6 bases, there was a span of 15 bases. Germline CDR1 is SQVTM and CDR2 is ANQGSEA. The CDR3 runs 14 residues. CDR3 sequence reads: CSVVSGWADEKLFF. As DNA, the CDR3 is TGCAGCGTTGTTTCCGGCTGGGCAGATGAAAAACTGTTTTTT.

This chain links TRBV30 with TRBJ2-7; D ambiguous. Germline V CDR1 and CDR2: GTSNPN, SVGIG (reference sequence). V was trimmed by 5 bases and J by 2 bases, leaving 10 bases between them. CDR3 length: 12 residues. CDR3 coding DNA: TGTGCCTGGGGAGAGGCAGCCTACGAGCAGTACTTC. As protein: CAWGEAAYEQYF.

The rearrangement uses TRBV27 and TRBJ2-3; D unresolved. CDR1 is MNHEY and CDR2 is SMNVEV in the germline V gene (reference sequence). This CDR3 contains 13 residues. V lost 6 bases and J lost 2, with 9 bases in between. In DNA, the CDR3 is TGTGCCAGCAGGCGTAGTGTCACAGATACGCAGTATTTT. It codes for CASRRSVTDTQYF.

The chain carries TRBV6-6 and TRBJ2-7, with a weak D call TRBD2 (5 bases). CDR3 size: 13 residues. From germline, CDR1 is MNHNY and CDR2 SVGAGI (reference sequence). V lost 7 bases and J lost 0, with 10 bases in between. The CDR3 sequence: CASTGVPSYEQYF. The CDR3 bases are TGTGCCAGCACCGGGGTCCCCTCCTACGAGCAGTACTTC.